This TCR beta chain was found in a study of cytomegalovirus exposure and HLA in healthy donors (dated by TCRdb to about 2017). A note on the overall study: In an earlier analysis of 587 of the donors, 276 Gb of sequence data and 117 million unique TCR beta sequences from roughly 200 million T cells were reported. An early release that covered approximately 600 HLA-typed donors contained around 300 gigabases of sequencing data and around 80 million unique TCR sequences. Of the 398 genotyped donors, roughly 80% fell in the genetic ancestry cluster associated with self-reported Caucasian donors. The study was designed to test whether signatures of past pathogen exposure could be identified by cataloging public T cell receptors. The study profiled the T cell repertoires of around 700 subjects by immunosequencing and related them to cytomegalovirus serostatus. In addition to the first cohort of 650 to 750 subjects, a separate validation cohort of approximately 110 different subjects was used. To predict cytomegalovirus infection status, the study brought together high-throughput TCR immunosequencing, statistical association of individual TCRs with disease status, and machine learning. In a later analysis, previously published TCR beta repertoires from 600 to 850 donors were re-analyzed and high-resolution HLA genotyping was added so that TCR occurrence patterns could be studied. Rather than using new phenotypic data, the later analysis identified candidate immune exposures from TCR beta sequences and from how often those sequences occurred across donors. An earlier analysis of 587 of the donors used high-throughput TCR beta sequencing to judge whether each TCR beta V gene segment behaved as functional or pseudogenic. Donor age, sex, ethnicity and CMV serostatus were collected together with the repertoire data. In a later genetic analysis, genome-wide SNP genotypes for about three fifths of the 666 donors were used, and that subset was treated as a discovery cohort. All discovery cohort repertoires had been generated on a single sequencing platform. HLA typing included class I and class II loci at four-digit resolution. The number of donors typed differed by locus, with 629-630 for A, B, C, DRB1 and DQB1, roughly 520 for DQA1, some 570 for DPA1, and approximately 470 for DPB1. Four to six DR-DQ haplotypes were handled as single units for association and clustering, since linkage in the cohort was strong. Among over 350 genotyped donors of the cohort, an average of approximately 240,000 unique TCR beta nucleotide sequences were sequenced per donor, around 20% of them non-productive.

The cohort consisted of hundreds of healthy bone marrow donors. All cohort members were sampled while nominally healthy, although unrecorded immune exposures were likely present. The donor was CMV seropositive and belonged to the group of 250 to 350 seropositive cohort members. Every donor gave a peripheral blood sample, and the peripheral blood mononuclear cells from that sample were used for TCR beta sequencing. The Qiagen DNeasy Blood Extraction Kit was used to extract genomic DNA from the blood cell samples. Study-wide findings and limitations: At a false discovery rate of 0.05, a later analysis linked 16,000 or so TCR beta sequences to specific HLA alleles. CMV serostatus was the only immune exposure information available for the cohort. In an earlier analysis of several hundred of the donors, most TCR beta V segments were observed in productive rearrangements about 87% or about 30% of the time, broadly matching IMGT annotations. Most TCR sequences were seen in very few donors, while some public TCRs were found in many individuals. A later analysis found that most CMV-associated TCR beta chains appeared HLA-restricted, with HLA associations seemingly driven largely by CMV exposure. In vitro tests confirmed that three of the cytomegalovirus-associated TCR beta chains recognize cytomegalovirus antigens. Only TCR beta chains were sequenced in this cohort, and the absence of alpha or paired-chain data limited detectable features. A further reported finding was that TCR beta sequences accurately predicted the HLA-A and HLA-B alleles for most subjects in the first cohort. The classifier was reported to diagnose cytomegalovirus status with high specificity and sensitivity in both the original and validation cohorts. A later analysis found that HLA-associated TCR beta chains were more clonally expanded and had lower generation probabilities than equally common non-associated chains. Linkage disequilibrium might explain the correlated functional status among segregating V segments, but an unknown experimental factor could not be ruled out. In the study, roughly 160 TCR beta chains were listed as associated with cytomegalovirus. The sequencing pipeline was judged likely to have produced a cluster of highly shared sequence variants as a technical artifact. The 87-base-pair reads could not distinguish some IMGT-functional V segments, including TRBV6-2 and TRBV6-3, so those segments were excluded. A later analysis found that TCR association rates varied across HLA loci, with DRB1 alleles showing the most associated TCRs and HLA-C alleles the fewest. According to the authors, the approach could potentially be generalized to other disease states and immunological phenotypes. When HLA alleles, especially DR and DQ, strongly co-occurred, attributing TCR associations to individual alleles was difficult. A later genetic analysis reported fewer N-insertions in productive TCRs among donors in an Asian-associated ancestry cluster than the approximately 700-donor mean. V-gene and J-gene trimming of TCR beta chains was associated with a missense DCLRE1C variant in a later genetic analysis, and the association was replicated in an independent cohort. Presence/absence analyses assumed roughly uniform sequencing depth across donors, an assumption that may not hold. According to a later analysis, parvovirus B19, influenza, CMV and Epstein-Barr virus appeared linked to several top co-occurrence clusters. Because some donors lacked HLA typing at each locus, the association tests relied only on the typed subset. The earlier analysis of approximately 590 of the donors excluded some 15 rarely observed V segments, including chromosome 9 orphons, because counts were too low.

Receptor libraries were prepared by the immunoSEQ multiplex PCR assay. For the multiplex PCR, a mixture combining 60 forward primers for TCR Vbeta segments and 13 reverse primers for TCR Jbeta segments was used. A multiplex PCR assay on genomic DNA amplified the CDR3 region of rearranged TCR beta genes. The amplified TCR beta libraries were sequenced on the Illumina HiSeq System as 87-base-pair reads. The authors' analysis ran thus. A later analysis tallied tens of millions of unique TCR beta chains across the 610 or so repertoires, and approximately 12 million of those chains were shared by two or more donors. Raw reads were error-corrected and collapsed into unique sequences with a nearest-neighbor algorithm that merged closely related sequences to remove PCR and sequencing errors. To assign V, D and J gene segments, CDR3 sequences were aligned to IMGT reference sequences. For a sequence to be retained, a match of at least six nucleotides was required to both a V gene segment and a J gene segment. A rearrangement was called productive if the CDR3 had no stop codons and remained in frame with V and J, and every other rearrangement was called non-productive. CDR3 was defined according to IMGT convention as the region running from the second conserved V-encoded cysteine to the conserved J-encoded phenylalanine. Sequences without an unambiguous match to a single V gene segment were excluded from the earlier analysis of about 600 of the donors. An earlier analysis of fewer than 750 of the donors classified V segments as functional when productive rearrangements were above 56.7% and as segregating when the standard deviation between donors was above 5%. To diagnose cytomegalovirus status from the catalog of TCR beta chain sequences, a statistical classification framework was built. A later analysis assigned V and J genes by comparing TCR nucleotide sequences with IMGT/GENE-DB human TR gene sequences. Using the TCRdist pipeline, a later analysis assigned CDR3 sequences along with most-parsimonious VDJ recombination scenarios. In a later analysis, each TCR beta chain was defined by its CDR3 amino acid sequence together with its V-gene family, and reads lacking a unique V-gene family were excluded. To address suspected cross-contamination and a sequencing artifact, a later analysis removed 592 highly shared, low-generation-probability nucleotide sequences. A later analysis calculated a clonal expansion index for each public chain from normalized within-repertoire ranks of inferred template counts. A later analysis computed generation probabilities with a VDJ recombination model fitted to out-of-frame rearrangements, and checked the results against IGoR. A later analysis scored TCR-TCR, TCR-HLA and TCR-CMV co-occurrence with hypergeometric tests, applying a repertoire-size bias correction to TCR pairs. False discovery rates were estimated in a later analysis by permuting HLA or CMV assignments 20 times. A later analysis grouped co-occurring TCRs with DBSCAN, adding TCRdist sequence similarity when clustering within HLA-allele-positive subsets. Co-occurrence clustering excluded repertoires with fewer than 30,000 or more than 120,000 public chains, plus five with anomalous nucleotide sharing. Here the immuneACCESS table is served through TCRdb, limited to in-frame sequences with V and J called. Missing clones are a known gap in these copies; in checked studies unresolved V genes cover under half, and the rest lacks a known reason. V and J calls and clone size are given by that table; D and trimming were obtained from the DNA. The sample table shows about 190,000 clones, and 70% to 75% are seen once. Clones ranked in the top ten supply 3% to 3.5% of the sample.

This clone appeared a few times. Its antigen remains unidentified. Base qualities are not at hand, and no much larger clone is one base apart. The germline V gene sets CDR1 to SGHVS and CDR2 to FNYEAQ. The CDR3 holds 13 amino acids from the cysteine to the phenylalanine. The kept DNA is CDR3 alone, 39 bases in frame from the first base. Deletion took 2 bases off V and 4 bases off J, with a span of 8 bases between the germline ends. The chain is assembled from TRBV7-6 and TRBJ2-5; too little of a D gene remains to name it. The sequenced sample was PBMCs. The source is a woman aged 30 to 39 in good health and CMV-seropositive. The sequenced DNA: TGTGCCAGCAGCTTATCCGAGGTAGAGACCCAGTACTTC. This sequence encodes CASSLSEVETQYF.